This entry lists 18 T cell receptor beta chains sequenced from one sample in a study of T cell repertoires in cytomegalovirus infection. These receptors lack a known antigen. TCRdb used MiXCR to reprocess the reads, holding one entry per CDR3 protein. Here the sample spans around 750,000 distinct CDR3 sequences, over 25% being singletons. Sequenced here: cultured CD8+ T cells from PBMCs, sampled from culture after CMV antigen stimulation. These receptors were taken from a human donor in good health (CMV status not recorded). Some clones in this sample may be carry-over from other donors' samples.

This clonotype has just a few counts. V gene TRBV7-9 combines with J gene TRBJ1-2; tentative D call: TRBD1 (6 bases). The V gene's germline CDR1 is SEHNR and CDR2 FQNEAQ (reference sequence). The CDR3 is 14 residues long. V lost 5 bases to trimming and J lost 8 bases, with 18 bases between them. CDR3 bases: TGTGCCAGCAGCGGGAGGGGGGAGATTGGCGGCTACACCTTC. Translated, it gives CASSGRGEIGGYTF.

This clonotype was detected only a few times. The chain is built from TRBV7-9 and TRBJ2-1, with 9 positions matching TRBD2. The trim removed 5 bases at V and 0 bases at J, leaving 14 bases unmatched. Germline loops: CDR1 SEHNR, CDR2 FQNEAQ (reference sequence). This CDR3 has 19 amino acids. CDR3 protein: CASSPSSGGPTSSYNEQFF. Here the CDR3 DNA reads TGTGCCAGCAGCCCGAGTAGCGGGGGCCCCACGAGCTCCTACAATGAGCAGTTCTTC. Full variable domain (outside the CDR3, taken from reference TRBV7-9 and TRBJ2-1): DTGVSQNPRHKITKRGQNVTFRCDPISEHNRLYWYRQTLGQGPEFLTYFQNEAQLEKSRLLSDRFSAERPKGSFSTLEIQRTEQGDSAMYLCASSPSSGGPTSSYNEQFFGPGTRLTVL.

The chain couples TRBV11-3 to TRBJ2-3; D may be TRBD1 (6 bases). V was clipped by 2 bases and J by 2 bases, with 14 bases between them. The CDR3 loop spans 16 amino acids. Per the germline V gene, CDR1 is SGHNT and CDR2 is YENEEA. CDR3 coding DNA: TGTGCCAGCAGCTTAAGCAGGGGTCTTGCCACAGATACGCAGTATTTT. It codes for CASSLSRGLATDTQYF.

The chain carries TRBV7-9 and TRBJ2-7, with 10 nucleotides matching TRBD1. From germline, CDR1 is SEHNR and CDR2 FQNEAQ (reference sequence). This CDR3 is 13 amino acids long. V gave up 6 bases and J gave up 5 bases; unmatched junction bases: 4. The CDR3 reads CASRGTGANEQYF. The CDR3 region has the DNA TGTGCCAGCAGGGGGACAGGGGCAAACGAGCAGTACTTC.

This clonotype showed up just a few times. The CDR3 sequence is CASGDGQAFGYGYTF. The CDR3 bases are TGTGCCAGCGGGGACGGACAGGCGTTCGGATATGGCTACACCTTC. The chain has TRBV7-9 and TRBJ1-2; TRBD1 aligns across 7 bases. This CDR3 is built from 15 residues. CDR1 is SEHNR, CDR2 FQNEAQ, per germline (reference sequence). V shed 8 bases and J 5 bases; nucleotides not matched to a gene: 14.

In this sample, this clonotype turned up many times. This chain joins TRBV12-3 or TRBV12-4 and TRBJ1-5; D is possibly TRBD1 (6 bases). This CDR3 has 15 residues. The V end was cut by 6 bases, the J end by 0 bases, with 12 bases between. The CDR3 spells CASSPDRFSNQPQHF. In nucleotides, the CDR3 is TGTGCCAGCAGCCCAGACAGGTTTAGCAATCAGCCCCAGCATTTT.

This clonotype was seen at least ten times. This chain connects TRBV7-8 to TRBJ2-1; 9 positions agree with TRBD2. CDR1 SGHVS and CDR2 FQNEAQ come from the germline V gene. V was pared by 3 bases and J by 14 bases, with 5 bases of the junction left unmatched. The CDR3 is 12 residues long. The DNA for the CDR3 is TGTGCCAGCAGCTTTAGCGGGGGAAATGAGTTCTTC. This encodes CASSFSGGNEFF.

This clonotype has only a few counts. In DNA, the CDR3 is TGTGCCAGCAGCTACGGACAAGCGGAACTGACTTTC. It specifies CASSYGQAELTF. The rearrangement links TRBV7-8 to TRBJ2-6, with D perhaps given as TRBD1 or TRBD2 (5 bases each). Trimming removed 4 bases at V and 16 bases at J, with 14 bases between. The CDR3 totals 12 residues. The germline gives CDR1 SGHVS, CDR2 FQNEAQ.

The genes are TRBV20-1 and TRBJ1-2; the D gene is possibly TRBD1 (5 bases). The V end lost 3 bases, the J end lost 8 bases, and 13 bases lay between the germline ends. The length of the CDR3 is 12 residues. The germline V gene encodes CDR1 DFQATT and CDR2 SNEGSKA (reference sequence). CDR3 sequence reads: CSASRGGLGYTF. The CDR3 DNA reads TGCAGTGCTAGCCGTGGGGGATTAGGCTACACCTTC.

V usage is TRBV27 and J usage is TRBJ1-2; D may be TRBD1 (5 bases). This CDR3 spans 14 amino acids. The V end was cut by 10 bases, the J end by 4 bases, with 19 bases between. Germline loops: CDR1 MNHEY, CDR2 SMNVEV (reference sequence). The CDR3 DNA follows: TGTGCCACCAGACCACCCCAGGGCGCCTATGGCTACACCTTC. This gives the protein CATRPPQGAYGYTF.

This clonotype has just a few counts. The CDR3 protein is CASYTVTNKNEQFF. The CDR3 nucleotides read TGTGCCAGCTATACAGTTACAAACAAAAATGAGCAGTTCTTC. This chain uses TRBV6-1 with TRBJ2-1, with D unclear. The ends were cut back, 8 bases at V and 7 bases at J, with 18 bases in the middle. The CDR3 is made up of 14 amino acids. Germline V gene lookup returns CDR1 MNHNS and CDR2 SASEGT.

As for this clonotype: Possible read error: a much larger clone is one base away. V gene TRBV7-2 combines with J gene TRBJ2-7, with 7 bases aligning to TRBD1. The ends lost 5 bases at V and 2 bases at J; junction bases unmatched: 6. The CDR3 contains 14 residues. The germline gives CDR1 SGHTA, CDR2 FQGNSA. CDR3 coding DNA: TGTGCCAGCAGCCTATTCCAGGGGGCCTACGAGCAGTACTTC. This translates into CASSLFQGAYEQYF. Combining the CDR3 with reference TRBV7-2 and TRBJ2-7 gives the whole variable domain GAGVSQSPSNKVTEKGKDVELRCDPISGHTALYWYRQSLGQGLEFLIYFQGNSAPDKSGLPSDRFSAERTGGSVSTLTIQRTQQEDSAVYLCASSLFQGAYEQYFGPGTRLTVT.

The chain is built from TRBV24-1 and TRBJ1-1; D perhaps matches TRBD1 (6 bases). Germline CDR1 and CDR2: KGHDR and SFDVKD. V dropped 5 bases and J dropped 0 bases, with 6 bases sitting between them. This CDR3 region has 13 residues. The CDR3 coding sequence is TGTGCCACCAGTGCAGGGGTGAACACTGAAGCTTTCTTT. It encodes CATSAGVNTEAFF.

This clonotype appeared a few times. V usage is TRBV19 and J usage is TRBJ2-2; no clear D. This CDR3 has 12 amino acids. Per germline, CDR1 LNHDA and CDR2 SQIVND (reference sequence). V was trimmed by 2 bases and J by 5 bases, leaving 3 bases between them. Written as DNA, the CDR3 is TGTGCCAGTAGTATAATGACCGGGGAGCTGTTTTTT. This encodes CASSIMTGELFF.

The rearrangement joins TRBV20-1 to TRBJ1-2; unclear D gene. Per the germline V gene, CDR1 is DFQATT and CDR2 is SNEGSKA (reference sequence). The CDR3 contains 12 residues. V dropped 0 bases and J dropped 8 bases, with 10 bases sitting between them. CDR3 residues: CSARESLGGYTF. Written as DNA, the CDR3 is TGCAGTGCTAGAGAGAGTTTGGGGGGCTACACCTTC.

This clonotype has a count of ten or more. V and J are TRBV12-3 or TRBV12-4 and TRBJ2-5, with D hard to call. This CDR3 has 13 amino acids. The V end was cut by 3 bases, the J end by 2 bases, with 7 bases between. In DNA form, the CDR3 reads TGTGCCAGCAGTTTTACCAATCAAGAGACCCAGTACTTC. This encodes CASSFTNQETQYF.

This chain uses TRBV7-6 with TRBJ1-1; no clear D gene. This CDR3 has 14 residues. V shed 4 bases and J shed 1 base, with 10 bases lying between them. CDR1 and CDR2 from the germline V gene are SGHVS and FNYEAQ. The CDR3: CASSWEGGNTEAFF. The DNA of the CDR3 is TGTGCCAGCAGCTGGGAGGGCGGGAACACTGAAGCTTTCTTT.

The gene calls are TRBV12-3 or TRBV12-4 and TRBJ2-5, with a possible D match to TRBD1 (6 bases). The CDR3 is 16 amino acids. Trimming shortened V by 5 bases and J by 4 bases, and 20 bases separated the two germline ends. CDR3 protein: CASSLQWGHRLETQYF. The CDR3 region has the DNA TGTGCCAGCAGTCTCCAGTGGGGACACCGATTAGAGACCCAGTACTTC.